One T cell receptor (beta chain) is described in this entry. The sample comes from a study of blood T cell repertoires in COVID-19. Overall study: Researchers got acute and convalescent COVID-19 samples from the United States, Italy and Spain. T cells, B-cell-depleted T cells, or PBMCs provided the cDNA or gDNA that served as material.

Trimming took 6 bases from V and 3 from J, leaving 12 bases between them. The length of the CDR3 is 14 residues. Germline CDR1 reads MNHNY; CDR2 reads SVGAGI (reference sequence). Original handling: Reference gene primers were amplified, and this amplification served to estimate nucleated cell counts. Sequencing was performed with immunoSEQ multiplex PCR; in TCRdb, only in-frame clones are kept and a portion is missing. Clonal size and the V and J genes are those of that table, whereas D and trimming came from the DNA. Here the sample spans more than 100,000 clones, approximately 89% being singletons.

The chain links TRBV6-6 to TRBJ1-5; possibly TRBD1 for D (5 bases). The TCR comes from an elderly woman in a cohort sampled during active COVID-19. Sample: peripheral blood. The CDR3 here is CASRDAGINQPQHF. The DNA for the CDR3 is TGTGCCAGCAGGGACGCAGGGATCAATCAGCCCCAGCATTTT.